The 32 T cell receptor beta chains below come from one sample, sequenced in a study of graft-versus-host responses after intestinal transplantation. Antigen specificity for these receptors is unknown. Assay: immunoSEQ multiplex PCR; the TCRdb copy retains only in-frame clones and omits some. This sample has about 92,000 clones, with about 89% found just once. Material: unstimulated CD8+ T cells sorted from spleen or lymph node cells, obtained before intestinal transplant. The receptors originated from a human donor who received an intestinal transplant.

The chain is built from TRBV27 and TRBJ2-7; no reliable D call. The CDR3 is made up of 15 amino acids. V lost 4 bases, J lost 1 base, and 14 bases lay in between. CDR1 and CDR2 (germline): MNHEY, SMNVEV (reference sequence). The CDR3 loop is CASSYKEGGSYEQYF. The CDR3 DNA sequence: TGTGCCAGCAGTTATAAAGAAGGTGGATCCTACGAGCAGTACTTC.

The chain carries TRBV6-1 and TRBJ2-2; TRBD2 agrees at 8 bases. Germline CDR1 MNHNS, CDR2 SASEGT. The CDR3 runs to 16 residues. V lost 2 bases to trimming and J lost 7 bases; unmatched junction nucleotides: 9. The CDR3 region is CASSEWGLDEGGELFF. The CDR3 region has the DNA TGTGCCAGCAGTGAATGGGGACTAGATGAGGGCGGGGAGCTGTTTTTT.

This chain joins TRBV21-1 and TRBJ2-1; TRBD2 is taken as the D call from the table, unchecked against the DNA. TRBV21-1 is flagged as a pseudogene. The length of the CDR3 is 20 residues. The CDR3 DNA reads as TGTGCCAGCAGCAAAACAAGCTGGTGGCGACTAGCGGCGTCGTACAATGAGCAGTTCTTC. Translating it yields CASSKTSWWRLAASYNEQFF.

The chain has TRBV9 and TRBJ1-1; D not resolved. The CDR3 has 13 residues. Trimming pared 4 bases from V and 1 base from J, leaving 8 bases between. Germline CDR1 reads SGDLS; CDR2 reads YYNGEE. The chain's CDR3 is CASSTTENTEAFF. The CDR3 DNA is TGTGCCAGCAGCACGACGGAGAACACTGAAGCTTTCTTT.

V gene TRBV15 combines with J gene TRBJ2-7; 7 bases are shared with TRBD1. This CDR3 is 16 amino acids long. The germline gives CDR1 LNHNV, CDR2 YYDKDF (reference sequence). V lost 3 bases to trimming and J lost 6 bases; unmatched junction nucleotides: 14. CDR3 in amino acids: CATSRADRVFRGEQYF. The CDR3, as DNA: TGTGCCACCAGCAGGGCCGACAGGGTTTTTAGGGGCGAGCAGTACTTC.

J is TRBJ2-7 and V is TRBV9; 8 bases fit TRBD1. This CDR3 contains 14 residues. CDR1 is SGDLS and CDR2 is YYNGEE in the germline V gene. The junction had 2 bases not matched to a gene; V was cut back by 3 bases and J by 0 bases. This CDR3 is CASSGQGSSYEQYF. CDR3 DNA: TGTGCCAGCAGCGGACAGGGGTCCTCCTACGAGCAGTACTTC.

The CDR3 DNA sequence: TGTGCCAGCAGCCCTGCTGGGGACGGAGGCACTGAAGCTTTCTTT. Residues: CASSPAGDGGTEAFF. The gene calls are TRBV7-9 and TRBJ1-1; TRBD1 is a possible D gene (5 bases). Per the germline V gene, CDR1 is SEHNR and CDR2 is FQNEAQ (reference sequence). The CDR3 covers 15 residues. V lost 5 bases to trimming and J lost 4 bases, with 17 bases between them.

This rearrangement joins TRBV2 to TRBJ2-7; TRBD1 agrees at 11 bases. CDR1 SNHLY and CDR2 FYNNEI come from the germline V gene. The CDR3 contains 18 residues. Trimming at V came to 6 bases and at J to 0 bases, leaving 13 bases not matched to a gene. This CDR3 reads CASRTDRGRPWNSYEQYF. CDR3 bases: TGTGCCAGCAGGACGGACAGGGGGCGGCCCTGGAACTCCTACGAGCAGTACTTC.

The chain recombines TRBV13 with TRBJ2-2; D not certain. The germline V and J ends were trimmed by 2 bases and 4 bases, with 14 bases remaining between them. This CDR3 is built from 16 residues. Germline-derived CDR1 and CDR2 are PRHDT and FYEKMQ (reference sequence). The CDR3 DNA follows: TGTGCCAGCAGCTTATCGGGTAGAACCCCCACCGGGGAGCTGTTTTTT. This gives the protein CASSLSGRTPTGELFF.

The rearrangement links TRBV9 to TRBJ2-2; D may be TRBD2 (6 bases). Trimming removed 0 bases from V and 5 bases from J, with 17 bases in between. The germline gives CDR1 SGDLS, CDR2 YYNGEE. The CDR3 covers 17 residues. CDR3 protein: CASSVAGGAGVTGELFF. The CDR3 DNA sequence: TGTGCCAGCAGCGTAGCTGGAGGGGCAGGTGTGACCGGGGAGCTGTTTTTT.

The chain employs TRBV11-2 and TRBJ2-7; D unresolved. V dropped 5 bases and J dropped 3 bases, with 20 bases sitting between them. CDR3 size: 16 residues. Germline CDR1 SGHAT, CDR2 FQNNGV. CDR3 loop: CASSLTRGRDVYEQYF. The CDR3 region has the DNA TGTGCCAGCAGCCTAACCCGAGGTAGGGATGTCTACGAGCAGTACTTC.

The chain couples TRBV4-1 to TRBJ1-1, with a tentative D call TRBD1 (6 bases). CDR1 is MGHRA and CDR2 is YSYEKL in the germline V gene. The V end was cut by 2 bases, the J end by 5 bases, with 12 bases between. The length of the CDR3 is 14 residues. The chain's CDR3 is CASSQLPGTTEAFF. The CDR3 DNA sequence: TGCGCCAGCAGCCAATTACCCGGGACAACTGAAGCTTTCTTT.

The chain has TRBV6-5 and TRBJ1-1; D is unclear. The CDR3 length is 14 residues. Trimming removed 0 bases from V and 2 bases from J, with 7 bases in between. Looked up from germline, CDR1 is MNHEY and CDR2 is SVGAGI. The CDR3 DNA reads as TGTGCCAGCAGTTACTCCCTCCTAAACACTGAAGCTTTCTTT. Translating it yields CASSYSLLNTEAFF.

The chain has TRBV7-9 and TRBJ1-2; no definite D call. This CDR3 has 12 amino acids. V shed 3 bases and J shed 8 bases, with 10 bases lying between them. Germline CDR1 reads SEHNR; CDR2 reads FQNEAQ (reference sequence). CDR3 in DNA: TGTGCCAGCAGCTTTCTAGGTCAGGGCTACACCTTC. The encoded protein is CASSFLGQGYTF.

The CDR3 loop reads CASSNTGGGFAEQFF. CDR3 in DNA: TGTGCCAGCAGCAACACAGGGGGCGGATTTGCGGAGCAGTTCTTC. The V and J genes are TRBV7-9 and TRBJ2-1; 9 nucleotides line up with TRBD1. The CDR3 covers 15 residues. Germline-derived CDR1 and CDR2 are SEHNR and FQNEAQ (reference sequence). J gave up 10 bases and V 5 bases, and 12 bases lay outside the gene matches.

The rearrangement uses TRBV5-4 and TRBJ1-2; 10 bases are shared with TRBD1. Trimming cost V 4 bases and J 11 bases; bases outside gene matches: 8. CDR1 is SGHNT and CDR2 is YYREEE in the germline V gene (reference sequence). The CDR3 runs 13 residues. CDR3 DNA sequence: TGTGCCAGCAGCCCTTCCGGGACAGGGGAGTACACCTTC. Translation: CASSPSGTGEYTF. Based on the CDR3 plus reference TRBV5-4 and TRBJ1-2, the full variable domain is ETGVTQSPTHLIKTRGQQVTLRCSSQSGHNTVSWYQQALGQGPQFIFQYYREEENGRGNFPPRFSGLQFPNYSSELNVNALELDDSALYLCASSPSGTGEYTFGSGTRLTVV.

The chain uses TRBV18 and TRBJ2-7, with D possibly being TRBD2 (6 bases). Trimming stripped 0 bases from V and 2 bases from J, with 11 bases between. The CDR3 contains 15 residues. Per the germline V gene, CDR1 is KGHSH and CDR2 is LQKENI. This CDR3 reads CASSPPGLSTYEQYF. For the CDR3, the DNA is TGTGCCAGCTCACCACCCGGACTATCGACCTACGAGCAGTACTTC. Full variable domain (outside the CDR3, taken from reference TRBV18 and TRBJ2-7): NAGVMQNPRHLVRRRGQEARLRCSPMKGHSHVYWYRQLPEEGLKFMVYLQKENIIDESGMPKERFSAEFPKEGPSILRIQQVVRGDSAAYFCASSPPGLSTYEQYFGPGTRLTVT.

This clone was detected once. This chain joins TRBV2 and TRBJ2-1; 13 positions match TRBD2. After removal of 4 bases from V and 0 bases from J, the junction contained 12 bases not matched to a gene. Germline CDR1 is SNHLY and CDR2 is FYNNEI. This CDR3 region has 20 residues. CDR3 sequence reads: CASSGTSGSTISSSYNEQFF. CDR3 DNA sequence: TGTGCCAGCAGTGGGACTAGCGGGAGTACAATATCTAGCTCCTACAATGAGCAGTTCTTC.

This chain connects TRBV2 to TRBJ1-5; possible D gene TRBD1, 5 bases. V dropped 6 bases and J dropped 1 base, with 13 bases sitting between them. Looked up from germline, CDR1 is SNHLY and CDR2 is FYNNEI. The CDR3 length is 15 residues. DNA for the CDR3: TGTGCCAGCAGAAGAGACAGTGACAGCAATCAGCCCCAGCATTTT. Encoded protein: CASRRDSDSNQPQHF.

This sequence joins TRBV9 and TRBJ2-2, with D perhaps TRBD2 (6 bases). Per germline, CDR1 SGDLS and CDR2 YYNGEE. Trimming shortened V by 3 bases and J by 0 bases, and 12 bases separated the two germline ends. This CDR3 has 16 amino acids. CDR3 bases: TGTGCCAGCAGCGCCCCCCGGAGGGCGAACACCGGGGAGCTGTTTTTT. Protein product: CASSAPRRANTGELFF.

V usage is TRBV19 and J usage is TRBJ1-5; TRBD1 aligns across 7 bases. There are 15 residues in the CDR3. Trimming cost V 3 bases and J 5 bases; bases outside gene matches: 7. Germline CDR1 LNHDA, CDR2 SQIVND (reference sequence). CDR3: CASSILSTGYQPQHF. In DNA form, the CDR3 reads TGTGCCAGTAGTATCCTTTCGACAGGGTATCAGCCCCAGCATTTT.

The CDR3 DNA sequence: TGTGCCAGCAGCCAAGCCCCGTATCCCTTCTACGAGCAGTACTTC. Its protein is CASSQAPYPFYEQYF. The chain uses TRBV14 and TRBJ2-7; the D is unclear. V was clipped by 1 base and J by 3 bases, with 13 bases between them. Looked up from germline, CDR1 is SGHDN and CDR2 is FVKESK. CDR3 size: 15 residues.

This clone came up once. The rearrangement links TRBV2 to TRBJ2-7, with TRBD1 as a possible D gene (6 bases). The V end was cut by 8 bases, the J end by 3 bases, with 17 bases between. Germline V CDR1 and CDR2: SNHLY, FYNNEI. The CDR3 has 14 residues. The DNA for the CDR3 is TGTGCCAGCCTCAACGCACAGGGTGACTACGAGCAGTACTTC. This codes for CASLNAQGDYEQYF.

As concerns this clone: An end of the junction does not agree with germline; a read error may underlie this. The chain joins TRBV7-9 to TRBJ2-1, with 7 bases fitting TRBD1. This CDR3 has 15 residues. Germline V gene data show CDR1 as SEHNR and CDR2 as FQNEAQ (reference sequence). Here the CDR3 DNA reads TGTGCCAGCAGCTTAACCTCAATAGGGACAGCTTACAATCTCTTC. Its protein product is CASSLTSIGTAYNLF.

J is TRBJ1-5 and V is TRBV19; 8 bases are shared with TRBD1. Germline loops: CDR1 LNHDA, CDR2 SQIVND (reference sequence). CDR3 length: 15 amino acids. J was trimmed by 5 bases and V by 10 bases; bases with no gene match: 13. CDR3 residues: CATQVGRGLDQPQHF. DNA for the CDR3: TGTGCCACCCAGGTGGGCAGGGGGCTCGATCAGCCCCAGCATTTT.

As concerns this clone: Other DNA sequences in the sample encode the same CDR3. The CDR3 DNA is TGTGCCAGCAGCGTAGGTGGGGGCGGCGAGCAGTTCTTC. Amino acids: CASSVGGGGEQFF. The chain couples TRBV9 to TRBJ2-1, with a weak D call TRBD1 (6 bases). This CDR3 is built from 13 residues. Germline V lookup: CDR1 SGDLS, CDR2 YYNGEE. V lost 0 bases to trimming and J lost 10 bases, with 11 bases between them.

As for this clone: Compared with germline, one end of the junction differs, possibly owing to a read error. This chain connects TRBV5-1 to TRBJ2-1; 11 nucleotides match TRBD2. The length of the CDR3 is 15 residues. CDR1 is SGHRS and CDR2 is YFSETQ in the germline V gene. The CDR3, as DNA: TGCGCCAGCAGCTTGACTAGCGGGGGCCGCAATGATCAGTTCTTC. It specifies CASSLTSGGRNDQFF.

The chain links TRBV13 to TRBJ2-7; D not resolved. Deletions cut 4 bases from V and 2 bases from J, with 9 bases between. The CDR3 covers 13 residues. Germline CDR1 reads PRHDT; CDR2 reads FYEKMQ (reference sequence). This chain's CDR3 is CASSSLGTYEQYF. CDR3 nucleotide sequence: TGTGCCAGCAGCTCACTCGGAACCTACGAGCAGTACTTC.

This clone was detected only a few times. The rearrangement joins TRBV7-9 to TRBJ2-1, with 13 bases identical to TRBD2. V lost 5 bases, J lost 4 bases, and 5 bases stayed unmatched. Germline CDR1 and CDR2: SEHNR and FQNEAQ (reference sequence). The CDR3 runs 16 residues. As DNA, the CDR3 is TGTGCCAGCAGCAAGGGGGGACTAGCGGGGTACAATGAGCAGTTCTTC. This translates into CASSKGGLAGYNEQFF.

The chain recombines TRBV13 with TRBJ2-3; no firm D call. This CDR3 has 13 residues. V lost 3 bases, J lost 6 bases, and 10 bases lay in between. Germline-derived CDR1 and CDR2 are PRHDT and FYEKMQ (reference sequence). The CDR3 region has the DNA TGTGCCAGCAGCTTCCCCGACTCGGATACGCAGTATTTT. Protein: CASSFPDSDTQYF. Using reference TRBV13 and TRBJ2-3 for the parts outside the CDR3, the full variable domain is AAGVIQSPRHLIKEKRETATLKCYPIPRHDTVYWYQQGPGQDPQFLISFYEKMQSDKGSIPDRFSAQQFSDYHSELNMSSLELGDSALYFCASSFPDSDTQYFGPGTRLTVL.

The CDR3 here is CASSEWAPPGEKLFF. The CDR3 bases are TGTGCCAGCAGTGAATGGGCACCGCCTGGGGAAAAACTGTTTTTT. The chain has TRBV25-1 and TRBJ1-4, with no clear D. Trimming left V 1 base short and J 8 bases short, with 14 bases between. CDR1 and CDR2 (germline): MGHDK, SYGVNS. The CDR3 has 15 residues.

This chain connects TRBV5-6 to TRBJ2-7, with no clear D. CDR1 SGHDT and CDR2 YYEEEE come from the germline V gene. With 6 bases removed from V and 5 bases from J, the gap between germline ends came to 18 bases. This CDR3 is built from 14 residues. The CDR3 DNA follows: TGTGCCAGCACACCGACCGCGCCTCGGGACGAGCAGTACTTC. Translating it yields CASTPTAPRDEQYF.